These 27 T cell receptor beta chains were sequenced from one sample in a study of regulatory T cells in long-lasting Graves disease. The TCR beta library used iRepertoire HTBI primers with Arm-PCR amplification of CDR3. In TCRdb, the multiplex PCR reads were re-called with MiXCR into one record per CDR3 protein. The sample shows approximately 540,000 distinct CDR3 sequences, around 11% of them seen only once. Time point here: newly diagnosed GD, antithyroid drugs for less than 3 months. Extracted RNA from PBMCs served as the source of the TCR library. These data also formed part of another study, on T cells in Graves' hyperthyroidism and ophthalmopathy.

The sample was peripheral blood mononuclear cells (PBMCs), taken at new diagnosis, from a patient treated with antithyroid drugs. Receptors originate from a woman in her 30s with Graves disease.

This clonotype was recorded at least ten times. The J gene is TRBJ2-2, the V gene TRBV7-8; D gene uncertain. Germline V gives CDR1 SGHVS, CDR2 FQNEAQ. CDR3 size: 13 residues. V lost 1 base and J lost 4, with 4 bases in between. The CDR3 DNA is TGTGCCAGCAGCTTAGTAAGCACCGGGGAGCTGTTTTTT. This gives the protein CASSLVSTGELFF.

This clonotype was found many times. V is TRBV2 and J is TRBJ2-2; TRBD2 matches at 8 bases. Germline CDR1 is SNHLY and CDR2 is FYNNEI. With 6 bases clipped from V and 4 bases from J, the junction kept 7 bases outside the gene matches. CDR3 length: 15 residues. The CDR3 nucleotides are TGTGCCAGCAGGAAGGAAGCGGGAGTCACCGGGGAGCTGTTTTTT. Its protein product is CASRKEAGVTGELFF.

This clonotype showed up just a few times. V gene TRBV5-6 combines with J gene TRBJ1-2; 8 positions agree with TRBD1. The CDR3 has 15 residues. V lost 4 bases, J lost 0 bases, and 5 bases stayed unmatched. Germline lookup yields CDR1 SGHDT and CDR2 YYEEEE. The CDR3 nucleotides read TGTGCCAGCAGCCGACAGGGGACGGCTAACTATGGCTACACCTTC. It yields the protein CASSRQGTANYGYTF.

In its sample, this clonotype was seen a few times. The chain links TRBV6-2 or TRBV6-3 to TRBJ2-1, with D perhaps TRBD1 (6 bases). CDR3 length: 15 residues. Germline CDR1 MNHEY, CDR2 SVGEGT. The germline V and J ends were trimmed by 7 bases and 5 bases, with 18 bases remaining between them. CDR3 in DNA: TGTGCCAGCAATCCCCGGGACAAGCGGAACAATGAGCAGTTCTTC. Amino acid sequence: CASNPRDKRNNEQFF.

The table lists this clonotype with many counts. One end of the junction does not line up with germline, which may come from a read error. The gene calls are TRBV28 and TRBJ2-5; 10 positions agree with TRBD1. This CDR3 comprises 16 residues. Germline lookup yields CDR1 MDHEN and CDR2 SYDVKM. The CDR3 loop is CASSSTGTGALLSPVF. The DNA of the CDR3 is TGTGCCAGCAGCTCAACCGGGACAGGGGCGCTACTCTCTCCGGTCTTC.

Ten or more counts support this clonotype. The rearrangement uses TRBV20-1 and TRBJ1-1; the D gene is possibly TRBD1 (6 bases). V dropped 1 base and J dropped 7 bases, with 10 bases sitting between them. This CDR3 spans 12 amino acids. CDR1 and CDR2 from the germline V gene are DFQATT and SNEGSKA (reference sequence). The CDR3 is CSARVQGYEAFF. DNA for the CDR3: TGCAGTGCTAGAGTACAGGGATATGAAGCTTTCTTT.

This clonotype occurred a few times. The gene calls are TRBV28 and TRBJ1-5; D not resolved. Germline V lookup: CDR1 MDHEN, CDR2 SYDVKM. CDR3 length: 12 amino acids. With 8 bases removed from V and 0 bases from J, the gap between germline ends came to 5 bases. CDR3 sequence: CASGDSNQPQHF. CDR3 sequence (DNA): TGTGCCAGCGGAGATAGCAATCAGCCCCAGCATTTT.

As for this clonotype: Because the CDR3 is missing its conserved closing phenylalanine or tryptophan, this is likely a read error. The J gene is TRBJ1-2, the V gene TRBV4-2, with a possible D match to TRBD1 (5 bases). The CDR3 runs to 15 residues. Trimming shortened V by 11 bases and J by 8 bases, and 27 bases separated the two germline ends. Per germline, CDR1 LGHNA and CDR2 YNFKEQ. This CDR3 reads CASSQKIGVLNGYTL. CDR3 nucleotide sequence: TGTGCCTCAAGCCAAAAGATAGGGGTGCTTAACGGCTACACCCTC.

This clonotype was seen a handful of times. J is TRBJ2-5 and V is TRBV5-6; a possible D gene is TRBD2 (5 bases). Germline V gene lookup returns CDR1 SGHDT and CDR2 YYEEEE. The CDR3 is 17 amino acids. Trimming took 2 bases from V and 3 from J, leaving 20 bases between them. CDR3 sequence: CASSFRRGRLREETQYF. CDR3 DNA sequence: TGTGCCAGCAGCTTTCGGAGAGGCAGGTTGAGGGAAGAGACCCAGTACTTC.

This clonotype came up many times. The chain is built from TRBV2 and TRBJ1-1; TRBD1 might be the D (5 bases). This CDR3 spans 15 amino acids. The V and J ends lost 4 bases and 4 bases respectively, with 16 bases between them. Germline V CDR1 and CDR2: SNHLY, FYNNEI. CDR3 bases: TGTGCCAGCAGTGTCTTAGGGCCGGGGGGCACTGAAGCTTTCTTT. It yields the protein CASSVLGPGGTEAFF.

This clonotype appeared many times. This chain connects TRBV29-1 to TRBJ2-2; 9 bases map to TRBD2. There are 17 residues in the CDR3. V trimming: 7 bases; J trimming: 1 base; junction bases outside the gene matches: 13. Germline V CDR1 and CDR2: SQVTM, ANQGSEA. The CDR3 loop is CSALWGLAGVNTGELFF. The CDR3 DNA reads TGCAGCGCGCTATGGGGACTAGCCGGAGTGAACACCGGGGAGCTGTTTTTT.

This clonotype was observed a handful of times. The gene calls are TRBV27 and TRBJ2-7; possibly TRBD1 or TRBD2 for D (5 bases each). V lost 5 bases and J 1 base, leaving 18 bases between the germline ends. Germline CDR1 and CDR2: MNHEY and SMNVEV (reference sequence). The CDR3 is 16 amino acids. This chain's CDR3 is CASSTTLRDGSYEQYF. CDR3 bases: TGTGCCAGCAGTACTACACTCCGGGACGGTTCCTACGAGCAGTACTTC.

This clonotype was recorded a few times. The chain links TRBV6-4 to TRBJ2-1, with 10 positions matching TRBD2. Germline V gives CDR1 MRHNA, CDR2 SNTAGT. The CDR3 totals 14 residues. Trimming took 6 bases from V and 9 from J; bases not matched to a gene: 8. The CDR3 here is CASSPSGSSTEQFF. CDR3 in DNA: TGTGCCAGCAGCCCTAGCGGGAGTAGTACTGAGCAGTTCTTC.

This clonotype turned up a few times. V is TRBV12-3 or TRBV12-4 and J is TRBJ1-3; tentative D call: TRBD1 (6 bases). V lost 5 bases and J 7 bases, leaving 21 bases between the germline ends. This CDR3 comprises 16 residues. As DNA, the CDR3 is TGTGCCAGCAGTGCTGTGGGGGCCGGTACATGGAACACCATATATTTT. Protein sequence: CASSAVGAGTWNTIYF.

The rearrangement uses TRBV7-9 and TRBJ2-7, with D maybe TRBD2 (5 bases). Germline V gene data show CDR1 as SEHNR and CDR2 as FQNEAQ (reference sequence). The CDR3 extends over 15 amino acids. With 1 base removed from V and 5 bases from J, the gap between germline ends came to 15 bases. Written as DNA, the CDR3 is TGTGCCAGCAGCTTAGTCTTCGGGAAGCTCCACGAGCAGTACTTC. Translated: CASSLVFGKLHEQYF. The full variable domain, with the rest looked up from reference TRBV7-9 and TRBJ2-7, is DTGVSQNPRHKITKRGQNVTFRCDPISEHNRLYWYRQTLGQGPEFLTYFQNEAQLEKSRLLSDRFSAERPKGSFSTLEIQRTEQGDSAMYLCASSLVFGKLHEQYFGPGTRLTVT.

This clonotype was counted ten times or more. CDR3 residues: CASSLGLAGAYEQFF. CDR3 DNA sequence: TGTGCCAGCAGCTTGGGACTAGCGGGGGCCTATGAGCAGTTCTTC. This chain uses TRBV11-2 with TRBJ2-1, with 14 bases aligning to TRBD2. The CDR3 sequence is 15 residues long. The germline gives CDR1 SGHAT, CDR2 FQNNGV. The junction had 3 bases not matched to a gene; V was cut back by 3 bases and J by 8 bases.

This clonotype was observed at least ten times. The chain links TRBV2 to TRBJ2-7; TRBD1 matches 11 bases. The V gene's germline CDR1 is SNHLY and CDR2 FYNNEI. The V segment lost 2 bases and the J segment 5 bases; nucleotides outside the gene matches: 14. The CDR3 spans 18 residues. The DNA of the CDR3 is TGTGCCAGCAGTGAAACCCCCCTCCTCGGGACAGGGGGGGACGAGCAGTACTTC. It yields the protein CASSETPLLGTGGDEQYF.

The J gene is TRBJ2-1, the V gene TRBV5-6, with 7 nucleotides matching TRBD2. This CDR3 has 14 amino acids. The germline CDR1 and CDR2 sequences are SGHDT and YYEEEE. V was clipped by 3 bases and J by 7 bases; unmatched bases: 7. The CDR3 region is CASSSKREGNEQFF. CDR3 in DNA: TGTGCCAGCAGCTCAAAGAGGGAGGGGAATGAGCAGTTCTTC.

About this clonotype: A read error is possible here, since a much larger clone lies one base away. V is TRBV18 and J is TRBJ2-5, with D possibly TRBD1 on 5 matching bases. The CDR3 loop spans 14 amino acids. With 1 base removed from V and 1 base from J, the gap between germline ends came to 7 bases. The germline CDR1 and CDR2 sequences are KGHSH and LQKENI. The CDR3 sequence: CASSPRQLQETQYF. The DNA of the CDR3 is TGTGCCAGCTCACCACGACAGCTCCAAGAGACCCAGTACTTC.

This clonotype was observed a few times. The V call is TRBV4-2, the J call TRBJ2-2; D not certain. CDR3 length: 15 amino acids. The V gene's germline CDR1 is LGHNA and CDR2 YNFKEQ. V was pared by 4 bases and J by 4 bases, with 13 bases between. CDR3 DNA: TGTGCCAGCAGCCTTACCTCATTCCCCACCGGGGAGCTGTTTTTT. This translates into CASSLTSFPTGELFF.

This clonotype was found many times. The chain joins TRBV6-1 to TRBJ1-1, with a possible D match to TRBD1 (6 bases). This CDR3 is 14 amino acids long. Trimming cost V 6 bases and J 4 bases, with 15 bases left between them. CDR1 MNHNS and CDR2 SASEGT come from the germline V gene. CDR3 residues: CASRATGAVTEAFF. CDR3 nucleotides: TGTGCCAGCAGGGCTACGGGGGCGGTCACTGAAGCTTTCTTT.

This clonotype was observed a handful of times. V and J are TRBV5-1 and TRBJ1-1; 9 nucleotides match TRBD1. CDR3 length: 16 amino acids. V lost 1 base and J lost 8; bases outside the gene matches: 12. In germline, CDR1 is SGHRS, CDR2 YFSETQ. This chain's CDR3 is CASSLFAGTGKGEAFF. DNA of the CDR3: TGCGCCAGCAGCTTGTTCGCCGGGACAGGGAAGGGGGAAGCTTTCTTT.

This clonotype was seen repeatedly, ten times or more. V gene TRBV5-1 combines with J gene TRBJ2-3, with a weak D call TRBD2 (5 bases). Trimming removed 4 bases from V and 5 bases from J, with 23 bases in between. The CDR3 contains 17 residues. In germline, CDR1 is SGHRS, CDR2 YFSETQ. In DNA, the CDR3 is TGCGCCAGCAGCCCGGGCGGGTCCAATGTTGGTGTAGATACGCAGTATTTT. It encodes CASSPGGSNVGVDTQYF. Filled out from reference TRBV5-1 and TRBJ2-3, the complete variable domain reads KAGVTQTPRYLIKTRGQQVTLSCSPISGHRSVSWYQQTPGQGLQFLFEYFSETQRNKGNFPGRFSGRQFSNSRSEMNVSTLELGDSALYLCASSPGGSNVGVDTQYFGPGTRLTVL.

This clonotype has at least ten counts. The chain uses TRBV12-3 or TRBV12-4 and TRBJ2-2; 11 nucleotides line up with TRBD1. The CDR3 runs 17 residues. Trimming removed 6 bases from V and 7 bases from J; junction bases left unmatched: 13. The CDR3 sequence is CASSPLKGTGGVGELFF. The CDR3 DNA reads as TGTGCCAGCAGCCCTTTAAAGGGGACAGGGGGGGTCGGGGAGCTGTTTTTT.

This clonotype showed up many times. The chain carries TRBV28 and TRBJ2-7; 10 nucleotides align to TRBD2. V lost 4 bases to trimming and J lost 6 bases; unmatched junction nucleotides: 12. The CDR3 runs 16 residues. In germline, CDR1 is MDHEN, CDR2 SYDVKM. CDR3 sequence reads: CASSSAGGGAEAEQYF. The CDR3 DNA follows: TGTGCCAGCAGTTCAGCGGGGGGGGGGGCCGAAGCCGAGCAGTACTTC.

In this sample, this clonotype turned up many times. The J gene is TRBJ1-4, the V gene TRBV4-1; D unclear. CDR3 size: 16 residues. Between the trimmed V and J ends, which lost 1 base and 0 bases, there was a span of 9 bases. The germline V gene has CDR1 MGHRA and CDR2 YSYEKL. CDR3 sequence: CASSQVPQTTNEKLFF. CDR3 in DNA: TGCGCCAGCAGCCAAGTTCCACAGACAACTAATGAAAAACTGTTTTTT.

This clonotype was counted many times. The J gene is TRBJ1-2, the V gene TRBV20-1, with a weak D call TRBD1 (5 bases). V was trimmed by 0 bases and J by 2 bases, leaving 7 bases between them. This CDR3 is built from 13 residues. Germline CDR1 is DFQATT and CDR2 is SNEGSKA (reference sequence). CDR3: CSARDRVNYGYTF. The CDR3 coding sequence is TGCAGTGCTAGAGACAGGGTAAACTATGGCTACACCTTC.